Listed below are T cell receptor beta chains from one sample, sequenced in a study of shared clonotypes between healthy human individuals. Profiling relied on immunoSEQ multiplex PCR, and the TCRdb table lists in-frame clones only, not all of them. The sample holds 1.6 million or so clones, about 96% seen once. The sequenced material came from naive CD4+ T cells sorted from blood. These receptors were collected from a man younger than 40 in good health. Each CDR3 is given without its conserved first and last residue. The order of the fields is V gene, clone size, J gene, CDR3 protein. Clone size appears in some rows only: once, few, many, or a class for an expanded clone.

TRBV25-1	.	TRBJ2-5	ATSPGGRGETQY
TRBV9	.	TRBJ2-5	ASSVYRGIGETQY
TRBV9	.	TRBJ2-5	ASSVGTEQTQY
TRBV7-2	.	TRBJ2-1	ASSPGGSGSYNEQF
TRBV10-2	.	TRBJ2-7	ASTESRDPHPPYYEQY
TRBV29-1	.	TRBJ2-1	SVPPGPTPNEQF
TRBV5-1	.	TRBJ2-5	ASSPAHEAGETQY
TRBV4-3	once	TRBJ2-6	ASSQEGIGANVLT
TRBV2	once	TRBJ2-3	ASREGQTTDTQY
TRBV25-1	.	TRBJ2-2	ASSARADRGRAGELF
TRBV10-3	once	TRBJ2-1	ATGRGGSSYNEQF
TRBV19	once	TRBJ2-3	ASTPGGSTDTQY
TRBV5-1	.	TRBJ2-7	ASSLTGGLSYEQY
TRBV7-6	.	TRBJ2-7	ASSVSGRAHEQY
TRBV29-1	.	TRBJ2-2	SVNRGPNTGELF
TRBV10-3	.	TRBJ2-7	AISESTGPAYEQY
TRBV28	.	TRBJ1-3	ASIGNGGSGNTIY